This T cell receptor (beta chain) is from a study of blood T cell repertoires in COVID-19. About the study: Collection of acute and convalescent COVID-19 samples took place in the United States, Italy and Spain. T cells, B-cell-depleted T cells, or PBMCs provided the cDNA or gDNA that served as material.

In the source study's methods: Nucleated cell number was recorded as an estimate derived from reference gene primer amplification. Assay: immunoSEQ multiplex PCR; the TCRdb copy retains only in-frame clones and omits some. That table furnishes V, J and clone size, whereas the DNA furnished D and trimming. This table has some 190,000 clones, roughly 80% appearing once. Trimming removed 1 base from V and 4 bases from J, with 14 bases in between. In germline, CDR1 is SGDLS, CDR2 YYNGEE. CDR3 length equals 15 residues. The chain uses TRBV9 and TRBJ1-1; TRBD1 might be the D (5 bases). The sample was peripheral blood. This TCR was recovered from a woman aged 40-49 years with COVID-19, enrolled during active disease. CDR3 in amino acids: CASSVTAGVGTEAFF. CDR3 coding DNA: TGTGCCAGCAGCGTAACGGCGGGGGTGGGCACTGAAGCTTTCTTT.